This T cell receptor beta chain stems from a study of response to subunit inactivated influenza vaccine (dated 2018 in TCRdb). Background on the whole study: To follow how T cells responded to a trivalent subunit inactivated influenza vaccine, the researchers relied on deep quantitative profiling of the T cell receptor repertoire. General conclusions and limits of the study: The authors proposed that each seasonal influenza vaccination may bring in only a limited number of new T cells.

V lost 0 bases and J lost 2 bases; the stretch between them is 9 bases long. The germline V gene (reference sequence) yields SGHNT for CDR1 and YYREEE for CDR2. The CDR3 sequence holds 14 residues, the cysteine and phenylalanine included. Only the CDR3 DNA stays, 42 bases, in frame from base 1. A remark on this clonotype: This receptor's antigen is unknown. It has no much larger one-base neighbor in the sample; base qualities were not kept.

Receptor libraries were prepared by RT-PCR. Sequencing relied on an Illumina HiSeq 2500. The raw public data were reprocessed by TCRdb itself: fastp quality trimming at Q25, MiXCR clonotype calling, in-frame beta chains only. Here each entry gathers all rows of one CDR3 protein and keeps the most common genes and DNA. For this sample the table gives 550,000 to 800,000 distinct CDR3 sequences, of which roughly 14% were detected only once. The ten largest clones represent about 9.9% of the sample. The sample was PBMCs from blood, taken 11 to 12 days after vaccination. The rearranged chain carries TRBV5-4 and TRBJ2-7; too little of a D gene remains to name it. This clonotype originated in a man aged 50 to 60 who received an inactivated influenza vaccine. Donor details come from another sample of the same person, matched by shared clones. This receptor has the CDR3 CASSLGGMPYEQYF. The DNA reads as follows: TGTGCCAGCAGCTTGGGTGGTATGCCCTACGAGCAGTACTTC.